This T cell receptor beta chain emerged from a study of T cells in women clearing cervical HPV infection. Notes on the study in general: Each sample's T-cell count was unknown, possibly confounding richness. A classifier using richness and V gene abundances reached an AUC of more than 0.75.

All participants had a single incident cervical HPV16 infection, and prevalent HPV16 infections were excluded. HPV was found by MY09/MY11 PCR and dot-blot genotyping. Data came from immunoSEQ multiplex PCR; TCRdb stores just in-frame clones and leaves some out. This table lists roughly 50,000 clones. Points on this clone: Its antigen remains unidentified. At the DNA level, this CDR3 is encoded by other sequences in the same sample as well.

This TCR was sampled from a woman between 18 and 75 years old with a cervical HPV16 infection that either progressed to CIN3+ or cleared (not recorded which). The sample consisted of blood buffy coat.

The chain's CDR3 is CAWSTTRGRPISGNTIYF. The sequenced CDR3 bases are TGTGCCTGGAGCACGACGAGGGGGCGTCCGATAAGTGGAAACACC. This sequence joins TRBV30 and TRBJ1-3, with 7 bases fitting TRBD1. The CDR3 end lies 3 residues beyond the end of the read and is filled in from the germline J gene. Trimming cost V 3 bases and J 3 bases; bases outside gene matches: 17. Germline-derived CDR1 and CDR2 are GTSNPN and SVGIG (reference sequence). This CDR3 has 18 residues.